These 9 T cell receptor beta chains were all obtained from the same sample, sequenced in a study of cytomegalovirus exposure and HLA in healthy donors. Use of 60 Vbeta and 13 Jbeta primers characterized the PCR. Repertoires were generated with immunoSEQ multiplex PCR, while TCRdb's copy carries only in-frame clones and drops some. The sample lists about 170,000 clones, about 85% seen once, with 2.5% to 3% in the top ten. Specimen: PBMCs. The origin of the receptors is a man younger than 40 in good health and CMV-seropositive.

This clone was counted only a few times. The gene calls are TRBV5-5 and TRBJ1-1; D perhaps matches TRBD1 (5 bases). Trimming removed 4 bases at V and 6 bases at J, with 22 bases between. This CDR3 region has 16 residues. The germline gives CDR1 SGHKS, CDR2 YYEKEE (reference sequence). The CDR3 reads CASSVDPGGLSAEAFF. The CDR3, as DNA: TGTGCCAGCAGCGTGGACCCGGGGGGACTATCGGCTGAAGCTTTCTTT.

V usage is TRBV6-5 and J usage is TRBJ1-2; 7 nucleotides line up with TRBD1. Per the germline V gene, CDR1 is MNHEY and CDR2 is SVGAGI. The CDR3 extends over 15 amino acids. V shed 2 bases, J shed 0 bases, and the junction held 3 bases outside the gene matches. In nucleotides, the CDR3 is TGTGCCAGCAGTTACGGGACAGAAGCTAACTATGGCTACACCTTC. Residues: CASSYGTEANYGYTF.

V usage is TRBV4-2 and J usage is TRBJ2-3, with 8 bases that match TRBD2. Looked up from germline, CDR1 is LGHNA and CDR2 is YNFKEQ. V lost 4 bases and J lost 7; bases outside the gene matches: 13. CDR3 length: 16 residues. The CDR3 nucleotides read TGTGCCAGCAGCCCAGCGACTAGCGCGGCGTCTTATACGCAGTATTTT. Translating it yields CASSPATSAASYTQYF.

This clone showed up just once. This chain links TRBV5-4 with TRBJ2-2; the match to TRBD2 covers 11 bases. CDR3 size: 16 residues. V shed 4 bases and J 5 bases; nucleotides not matched to a gene: 7. The germline CDR1 and CDR2 sequences are SGHNT and YYREEE (reference sequence). The CDR3 loop reads CASSVGLAGGTGELFF. CDR3 bases: TGTGCCAGCAGCGTAGGACTAGCGGGCGGAACCGGGGAGCTGTTTTTT.

V is TRBV9 and J is TRBJ1-2; D is possibly TRBD1 (6 bases). V lost 0 bases, J lost 3 bases, and 9 bases lay in between. Germline assignment: CDR1 SGDLS and CDR2 YYNGEE. This CDR3 spans 14 amino acids. CDR3 DNA: TGTGCCAGCAGCGTAGGCCCAGGGGACTATGGCTACACCTTC. Protein product: CASSVGPGDYGYTF. Using reference TRBV9 and TRBJ1-2 for the parts outside the CDR3, the full variable domain is DSGVTQTPKHLITATGQRVTLRCSPRSGDLSVYWYQQSLDQGLQFLIQYYNGEERAKGNILERFSAQQFPDLHSELNLSSLELGDSALYFCASSVGPGDYGYTFGSGTRLTVV.

The V call is TRBV5-1, the J call TRBJ2-1, with TRBD2 identical over 15 bases. CDR3 length: 15 residues. CDR1 is SGHRS and CDR2 is YFSETQ in the germline V gene. V dropped 4 bases and J dropped 4; count of bases not matched to a gene: 0. The CDR3 loop reads CASSGTSGRYNEQFF. The CDR3 coding sequence is TGCGCCAGCAGCGGGACTAGCGGGAGGTACAATGAGCAGTTCTTC.

As for this clone: Other DNA sequences in this sample translate to the same CDR3. This chain connects TRBV5-4 to TRBJ1-5, with D possibly matching TRBD1 (6 bases). This CDR3 has 14 amino acids. The germline gives CDR1 SGHNT, CDR2 YYREEE (reference sequence). The germline V and J ends were trimmed by 0 bases and 6 bases, with 10 bases remaining between them. The CDR3 loop reads CASSLAGGGQPQHF. The CDR3 region has the DNA TGTGCCAGCAGCTTGGCGGGAGGGGGTCAGCCCCAGCATTTT.

This clone was detected only once. The V call is TRBV5-5, the J call TRBJ2-7, with D perhaps matching TRBD1 (5 bases). V was shortened by 4 bases and J by 2 bases, with 16 bases between the two germline ends. The CDR3 has 15 amino acids. From germline, CDR1 is SGHKS and CDR2 YYEKEE (reference sequence). Written as DNA, the CDR3 is TGTGCCAGCAGCGTAATAAGGGGTCTGGCCTACGAGCAGTACGTC. This encodes CASSVIRGLAYEQYV.

V usage is TRBV27 and J usage is TRBJ2-2, with 9 bases that match TRBD1. Germline V CDR1 and CDR2: MNHEY, SMNVEV (reference sequence). Trimming cost V 3 bases and J 6 bases; bases outside gene matches: 2. This CDR3 is built from 14 residues. The CDR3, as DNA: TGTGCCAGCAGTTTGGGACAGGGCTCCGGGGAGCTGTTTTTT. Protein sequence: CASSLGQGSGELFF.